This entry lists 31 T cell receptor beta chains sequenced from one sample in a study of T cell clonality in common variable immunodeficiency. Assay: immunoSEQ multiplex PCR; the TCRdb copy retains only in-frame clones and omits some. There are some 32,000 clones in the sample, none observed a single time. The sequencing input was peripheral blood mononuclear cells. These receptors were taken from a person between 18 and 70 years old in good health.

This clone has at least ten counts. The read finishes 3 residues shy of the CDR3 end, and the germline J gene is used to complete it. V gene TRBV14 combines with J gene TRBJ2-7; TRBD1 agrees at 9 bases. The CDR3 runs 17 residues. CDR1 and CDR2 (germline): SGHDN, FVKESK. After removal of 0 bases from V and 3 bases from J, the junction contained 9 bases not matched to a gene. CDR3 bases read: TGTGCCAGCAGCCAAGACAGCGGGACAGGGAGTGACTACGAG. As protein: CASSQDSGTGSDYE. The full CDR3 reads CASSQDSGTGSDYEQYF.

This clone was observed many times. Read data end 3 residues before the CDR3 end; the end is taken from the germline J gene. V and J are TRBV6-4 and TRBJ2-2; perhaps TRBD1 as D (5 bases). From germline, CDR1 is MRHNA and CDR2 SNTAGT. V was pared by 2 bases and J by 8 bases, with 21 bases between. The CDR3 spans 17 residues. The DNA read from the CDR3 is TGTGCCAGCAGTGACAGACCCGGACACCTCGTGGGAGGGGAG. Amino acid sequence: CASSDRPGHLVGGE. The entire CDR3 is CASSDRPGHLVGGELFF.

This clone was counted many times. The read terminates 3 residues before the CDR3 end, so the remaining end is supplied by the germline J gene. The chain recombines TRBV19 with TRBJ2-7; 8 positions match TRBD2. In germline, CDR1 is LNHDA, CDR2 SQIVND (reference sequence). The CDR3 has 15 amino acids. V lost 3 bases to trimming and J lost 5 bases; unmatched junction nucleotides: 9. This chain's CDR3 is CASSISGGPGDEQYF. The CDR3 bases that were read are TGTGCCAGTAGTATTTCGGGAGGGCCGGGGGACGAG.

This clone was seen many times. The read gets to within 3 residues of the CDR3 end, and the germline J gene fills in the rest. The rearrangement links TRBV11-2 to TRBJ1-5; a possible D gene is TRBD1 (6 bases). Germline V CDR1 and CDR2: SGHAT, FQNNGV. The CDR3 loop spans 15 amino acids. V lost 3 bases and J lost 6, with 15 bases in between. The CDR3 loop reads CASSLDGQFSQPQHF. CDR3 DNA, as far as it was read: TGTGCCAGCAGCTTGGATGGACAGTTTAGTCAGCCC.

This clone was detected ten times or more. Read sequence stops 3 residues before the CDR3 end, and the germline J gene provides the missing end. The V and J genes are TRBV19 and TRBJ1-2, with 10 nucleotides matching TRBD1. This CDR3 has 16 residues. Germline assignment: CDR1 LNHDA and CDR2 SQIVND (reference sequence). CDR3 bases read: TGTGCCAGTATACCGGGACAGGGGCGTCTCAGGAGCGGC. Its translation: CASIPGQGRLRSG. The whole CDR3 is CASIPGQGRLRSGYTF.

This clone has a count of ten or more. The CDR3 end falls 3 residues outside the read, so it is completed with the germline J gene. The chain combines TRBV12-5 with TRBJ2-2, with 7 bases matching TRBD1. V lost 6 bases and J lost 1; bases outside the gene matches: 5. The germline gives CDR1 LGHNT, CDR2 FRNRAP. This CDR3 is built from 15 residues. CDR3: CASGLYRGNTGELFF. Partial CDR3 DNA: TGTGCTAGTGGCCTATACAGGGGGAACACCGGGGAG.

The sample holds many counts of this clone. Read sequence stops 3 residues before the CDR3 end, and the germline J gene provides the missing end. The rearrangement links TRBV30 to TRBJ2-2; TRBD1 aligns across 9 bases. The germline V gene has CDR1 GTSNPN and CDR2 SVGIG (reference sequence). The CDR3 has 14 residues. The sequenced part of the CDR3 DNA is TGTGCCTGGACGTCCGGGACAGGGAATGAAAAG. Residues: CAWTSGTGNEK. The whole CDR3 sequence reads CAWTSGTGNEKLFF.

This clone was observed a few times. The CDR3 goes on 3 residues after the read ends, and that part is filled in from the germline J gene. The chain uses TRBV7-9 and TRBJ2-5, with D maybe TRBD1 (6 bases). The CDR3 runs to 13 residues. CDR1 is SEHNR, CDR2 FQNEAQ, per germline (reference sequence). V was clipped by 3 bases and J by 4 bases, with 9 bases between them. The CDR3 spells CASSFRGGETQYF. The part of the CDR3 DNA that was read is TGTGCCAGCAGCTTCCGAGGGGGAGAGACC. Complete variable domain (other parts from reference TRBV7-9 and TRBJ2-5): DTGVSQNPRHKITKRGQNVTFRCDPISEHNRLYWYRQTLGQGPEFLTYFQNEAQLEKSRLLSDRFSAERPKGSFSTLEIQRTEQGDSAMYLCASSFRGGETQYFGPGTRLLVL.

This clone was detected only a few times. The CDR3 extends 3 residues past the end of the read, so its final part is completed from the germline J gene. V is TRBV18 and J is TRBJ2-2, with D maybe TRBD2 (6 bases). The CDR3 has 16 amino acids. The germline V gene encodes CDR1 KGHSH and CDR2 LQKENI. The part of the CDR3 DNA that was read is TGTGCCAGCTCACCACCTGGCGGGGCCCCGTATGGGTCG. Its protein is CASSPPGGAPYGS. In full, the CDR3 reads CASSPPGGAPYGSLFF.

A remark on this clone: The read stops 3 residues short of the end of the CDR3; the missing end is completed from the germline J gene. The V gene is TRBV5-6, the J gene TRBJ2-5; D gene unclear. Deletions cut 2 bases from V and 4 bases from J, with 15 bases between. Germline CDR1 reads SGHDT; CDR2 reads YYEEEE. CDR3 length: 15 residues. CDR3 sequence: CASSFGRQSRETQYF. CDR3 DNA, as far as it was read: TGTGCCAGCAGCTTCGGCAGACAATCCCGAGAGACC.

This clone was counted many times. CDR3 sequence reads: CAWSGRLVGNEQFF. The DNA read from the CDR3 is TGTGCCTGGAGTGGCCGACTAGTTGGAAATGAG. The chain couples TRBV30 to TRBJ2-1; D might be TRBD2 (6 bases). Read coverage stops 3 residues before the CDR3 terminus; the germline J gene supplies the remainder. The CDR3 totals 14 residues. V gave up 1 base and J gave up 7 bases, with 14 bases separating them. Germline lookup yields CDR1 GTSNPN and CDR2 SVGIG (reference sequence).

In the case of this clone: Read sequence stops 3 residues before the CDR3 end, and the germline J gene provides the missing end. The chain uses TRBV2 and TRBJ2-1; TRBD2 matches at 9 bases. Trimming removed 2 bases from V and 2 bases from J; junction bases left unmatched: 4. Germline loops: CDR1 SNHLY, CDR2 FYNNEI. This CDR3 comprises 16 residues. CDR3 residues: CASSELAGPTYNEQFF. CDR3 DNA (partial): TGTGCCAGCAGTGAACTAGCGGGACCAACCTACAATGAG.

The sample holds a few counts of this clone. Coverage ceases 3 residues before the CDR3 finishes, and the germline J gene fills in the end. The gene calls are TRBV11-2 and TRBJ2-3; weak D call: TRBD2 (6 bases). Germline V gene data show CDR1 as SGHAT and CDR2 as FQNNGV. This CDR3 is 13 amino acids long. V gave up 3 bases and J gave up 7 bases, with 11 bases separating them. The part of the CDR3 DNA that was read is TGTGCCAGCAGCTTCCTTAGCGGAAATACG. Protein sequence: CASSFLSGNT. The complete CDR3 protein is CASSFLSGNTQYF.

In this sample, this clone turned up a few times. CDR3 in amino acids: CASSPTGMDNSPLHF. The DNA read from the CDR3 is TGCGCCAGCAGCCCGACAGGAATGGACAATTCACCC. The J gene is TRBJ1-6, the V gene TRBV5-1; D is possibly TRBD1 (6 bases). From the germline J gene comes the end of the CDR3, since the read stops 3 residues before it. V shed 4 bases and J shed 7 bases, with 15 bases lying between them. This CDR3 comprises 15 residues. Germline CDR1 and CDR2: SGHRS and YFSETQ.

This clone was observed at least ten times. The CDR3 here is CASSPTWDRAHEQYF. The DNA read from the CDR3 is TGCGCCAGCAGCCCAACCTGGGACAGGGCCCACGAG. The V call is TRBV5-1, the J call TRBJ2-7, with TRBD1 matching over 9 bases. The CDR3 extends 3 residues past the end of the read, so its final part is completed from the germline J gene. Trimming took 4 bases from V and 5 from J; bases not matched to a gene: 10. In germline, CDR1 is SGHRS, CDR2 YFSETQ. The CDR3 covers 15 residues.

This clone was observed many times. CDR3 sequence reads: CASSRGPGQGFNEKLFF. CDR3 DNA (partial): TGTGCCAGCAGCCGGGGCCCGGGACAGGGCTTTAATGAAAAA. The rearrangement links TRBV4-2 to TRBJ1-4; 9 nucleotides line up with TRBD1. The observed sequence ends 3 residues before the CDR3 terminus, with the missing tail filled in from the germline J gene. The V gene's germline CDR1 is LGHNA and CDR2 YNFKEQ. The CDR3 has 17 residues. The V gene end was trimmed by 4 bases and the J gene end by 4 bases; junction bases not matched to a gene: 10.

This clone was found a few times. The CDR3 end lies 3 residues beyond the end of the read and is filled in from the germline J gene. This sequence joins TRBV11-2 and TRBJ2-7; TRBD2 matches 7 bases. Germline CDR1 is SGHAT and CDR2 is FQNNGV. This CDR3 is built from 14 residues. With V trimmed by 5 bases and J by 6 bases, 10 bases remained unmatched. Partial CDR3 DNA: TGTGCCAGCAGCACTTGGACTAGACTCCCCGAG. Translated: CASSTWTRLPE. The CDR3 reads in full as CASSTWTRLPEQYF.

This clone was detected ten times or more. The read is 3 residues too short to cover the CDR3 end, so that end is filled in from the germline J gene. The J gene is TRBJ2-7, the V gene TRBV5-1, with D perhaps matching TRBD1 (5 bases). V gave up 4 bases and J gave up 2 bases, with 13 bases separating them. The CDR3 totals 14 residues. Germline CDR1 SGHRS, CDR2 YFSETQ. The CDR3 bases that were read are TGCGCCAGCAGCGGGGTAGACAGCCCCTACGAG. Amino acids: CASSGVDSPYE. The entire CDR3 protein is CASSGVDSPYEQYF.

As regards this clone: The read ends 3 residues early relative to the CDR3; the germline J gene fills the gap. J is TRBJ1-1 and V is TRBV7-8; maybe TRBD1 (6 bases). The CDR3 covers 13 residues. Germline assignment: CDR1 SGHVS and CDR2 FQNEAQ. Trimming left V 8 bases short and J 4 bases short, with 14 bases between. The CDR3 region is CASFPQGFTEAFF. The part of the CDR3 DNA that was read is TGTGCCAGCTTTCCACAGGGATTCACTGAA.

There are many counts of this clone. With the read ending 3 residues before the CDR3 end, the germline J gene is used to fill in that end. The rearrangement uses TRBV7-3 and TRBJ1-1; D may be TRBD1 (5 bases). Trimming stripped 5 bases from V and 3 bases from J, with 10 bases between. The germline gives CDR1 SGHTA, CDR2 FQGTGA. The length of the CDR3 is 13 residues. CDR3 DNA (partial): TGTGCCAGCAGCAAAGACAGACACACTGAA. It codes for CASSKDRHTE. The full-length CDR3 reads as CASSKDRHTEAFF. The variable domain in full, completed from reference TRBV7-3 and TRBJ1-1, reads GAGVSQTPSNKVTEKGKYVELRCDPISGHTALYWYRQSLGQGPEFLIYFQGTGAADDSGLPNDRFFAVRPEGSVSTLKIQRTERGDSAVYLCASSKDRHTEAFFGQGTRLTVV.

This clone has more than one count but fewer than ten. The read ends 3 residues shy of where the CDR3 ends; the end is completed using the germline J gene. V is TRBV19 and J is TRBJ2-2; weak D call: TRBD1 (6 bases). In germline, CDR1 is LNHDA, CDR2 SQIVND (reference sequence). This CDR3 spans 15 amino acids. The CDR3 bases that were read are TGTGCCAGTAGTACGCAGACAGGCACTAATGAAAAG. It specifies CASSTQTGTNEK. In full, the CDR3 reads CASSTQTGTNEKLFF.

This clone was seen many times. The read stops 3 residues short of the end of the CDR3; the missing end is completed from the germline J gene. V usage is TRBV20-1 and J usage is TRBJ2-7, with 9 nucleotides matching TRBD2. Per germline, CDR1 DFQATT and CDR2 SNEGSKA (reference sequence). V lost 6 bases and J lost 4; bases outside the gene matches: 13. The CDR3 totals 15 residues. This chain's CDR3 is CSASRTIAGAYEQYF. The CDR3 bases that were read are TGCAGTGCCTCCCGGACTATAGCGGGGGCTTACGAG.

This clone was observed at least ten times. The read finishes 3 residues shy of the CDR3 end, and the germline J gene is used to complete it. This rearrangement joins TRBV19 to TRBJ2-5; 8 bases line up with TRBD1. Germline loops: CDR1 LNHDA, CDR2 SQIVND (reference sequence). V was clipped by 4 bases and J by 3 bases; unmatched bases: 1. CDR3 length: 13 residues. CDR3 region: CASSKDREETQYF. The sequenced CDR3 bases are TGTGCCAGTAGTAAGGACAGGGAAGAGACC.

This clone was found many times. Read coverage stops 3 residues before the CDR3 terminus; the germline J gene supplies the remainder. V gene TRBV29-1 combines with J gene TRBJ2-7; the match to TRBD1 covers 9 bases. There are 19 residues in the CDR3. CDR1 and CDR2 from the germline V gene are SQVTM and ANQGSEA. The ends lost 0 bases at V and 2 bases at J; junction bases unmatched: 17. Here the CDR3 reads CSVEDKIGGDREGTYEQYF. The sequenced CDR3 bases are TGCAGCGTTGAAGATAAAATTGGGGGGGACAGGGAAGGGACCTACGAG.

The CDR3 bases that were read are TGCGCCAGCAGCTCGGGACTAGGTTTTGTATATGAG. It codes for CASSSGLGFVYE. In full, the CDR3 reads CASSSGLGFVYEQFF. The gene calls are TRBV5-1 and TRBJ2-1; 8 bases fit TRBD2. The read is 3 residues too short to cover the CDR3 end, so that end is filled in from the germline J gene. The CDR3 spans 15 residues. V shed 3 bases and J 8 bases; nucleotides not matched to a gene: 10. The germline gives CDR1 SGHRS, CDR2 YFSETQ.

Ten or more counts support this clone. Coverage ceases 3 residues before the CDR3 finishes, and the germline J gene fills in the end. The chain employs TRBV20-1 and TRBJ1-2; D is ambiguous. Deletions cut 1 base from V and 7 bases from J, with 10 bases between. Germline CDR1 reads DFQATT; CDR2 reads SNEGSKA (reference sequence). CDR3 size: 12 residues. The part of the CDR3 DNA that was read is TGCAGTGCTAGAGTTTGGCAACGTGGC. This sequence encodes CSARVWQRG. The full CDR3 reads CSARVWQRGYTF.

This clone was recorded a few times. The read comes to an end 3 residues before the CDR3 does, leaving the germline J gene to fill in the end. This rearrangement joins TRBV19 to TRBJ1-1; TRBD1 is a possible D gene (6 bases). V was cut by 3 bases and J by 4 bases, with 24 bases left in between. There are 18 residues in the CDR3. Germline CDR1 reads LNHDA; CDR2 reads SQIVND (reference sequence). The CDR3 loop is CASSMIAGGLGLGTEAFF. CDR3 bases read: TGTGCCAGTAGTATGATAGCGGGGGGCTTGGGGTTAGGCACTGAA.

A note on this clone: The read ends 3 residues shy of where the CDR3 ends; the end is completed using the germline J gene. V is TRBV19 and J is TRBJ2-3, with TRBD1 identical over 10 bases. The CDR3 sequence is 14 residues long. The germline CDR1 and CDR2 sequences are LNHDA and SQIVND (reference sequence). Here the CDR3 reads CASSRGQGRQPQYF. The sequenced CDR3 bases are TGTGCCAGTAGTAGGGGACAGGGGCGGCAGCCG.

Comments on this clone: The read falls 3 residues short of the CDR3 end, and the missing part is taken from the germline J gene. The J gene is TRBJ2-3, the V gene TRBV2; 15 bases are a match to TRBD2. The CDR3 consists of 16 residues. V lost 8 bases and J lost 7; bases outside the gene matches: 10. CDR1 and CDR2 from the germline V gene are SNHLY and FYNNEI. Partial CDR3 DNA: TGTGCCAGCGATAGTGCCGGGACTAGCGGGAGGTATACG. Translated: CASDSAGTSGRYT. The whole CDR3 is CASDSAGTSGRYTQYF.

This clone was seen more than once but under ten times. The sequence runs out 3 residues before the end of the CDR3; the remainder is reconstructed from the germline J gene. The V gene is TRBV30, the J gene TRBJ1-3; D is unresolved. CDR1 is GTSNPN, CDR2 SVGIG, per germline (reference sequence). This CDR3 spans 11 amino acids. CDR3 DNA (partial): TGTGCCTGGAGTGTATTGGGCAGG. Translation gives CAWSVLGR. The whole CDR3 sequence is CAWSVLGRIYF. Together with reference TRBV30 and TRBJ1-3, the CDR3 gives the full variable domain: SQTIHQWPATLVQPVGSPLSLECTVEGTSNPNLYWYRQAAGRGLQLLFYSVGIGQISSEVPQNLSASRPQDRQFILSSKKLLLSDSGFYLCAWSVLGRIYFGEGSWLTVV.

Many counts were recorded for this clone. The read gets to within 3 residues of the CDR3 end, and the germline J gene fills in the rest. The chain couples TRBV7-3 to TRBJ2-2, with a weak D call TRBD1 (6 bases). Trimming cost V 10 bases and J 4 bases, with 16 bases left between them. There are 14 residues in the CDR3. The germline V gene has CDR1 SGHTA and CDR2 FQGTGA. This CDR3 reads CATNGQLPTGELFF. The covered CDR3 bases are TGTGCCACGAATGGACAGCTTCCCACCGGGGAG. Based on the CDR3 plus reference TRBV7-3 and TRBJ2-2, the full variable domain is GAGVSQTPSNKVTEKGKYVELRCDPISGHTALYWYRQSLGQGPEFLIYFQGTGAADDSGLPNDRFFAVRPEGSVSTLKIQRTERGDSAVYLCATNGQLPTGELFFGEGSRLTVL.